One and the same sample provided the 18 T cell receptor beta chains below, sequenced in a study of CD8+ T cells in alopecia areata. Investigators isolated RNA and reverse transcribed it into cDNA to act as the sequencing template. The assay was immunoSEQ multiplex PCR, and TCRdb's table has in-frame clones only and misses some. This sample has approximately 180,000 clones, with roughly 58% found just once. Sample treatment: oral pan-JAK inhibitor, 5-10 mg twice daily. The sequences come from CD4+ T cells sorted from blood, collected at week 56, from a patient treated with tofacitinib. These TCRs come from a human donor with alopecia areata.

This clone appeared a few times. The V gene is TRBV29-1, the J gene TRBJ1-4, with 7 bases lining up with TRBD1. The CDR3 spans 14 residues. Germline V gene data show CDR1 as SQVTM and CDR2 as ANQGSEA. With 5 bases clipped from V and 3 bases from J, the junction kept 6 bases outside the gene matches. DNA for the CDR3: TGCAGCGTTCTACCGACAGGGTCTAATGAAAAACTGTTTTTT. Its protein is CSVLPTGSNEKLFF. Together with reference TRBV29-1 and TRBJ1-4, the CDR3 gives the full variable domain: SAVISQKPSRDICQRGTSLTIQCQVDSQVTMMFWYRQQPGQSLTLIATANQGSEATYESGFVIDKFPISRPNLTFSTLTVSNMSPEDSSIYLCSVLPTGSNEKLFFGSGTQLSVL.

The CDR3 bases are TGCAGTGTTGTAAGCCAGCCCCAGCATTTT. It yields the protein CSVVSQPQHF. The gene calls are TRBV20-1 and TRBJ1-5; no definite D call. V was cut by 7 bases and J by 7 bases, with 8 bases left in between. This CDR3 has 10 amino acids. Germline V gene sequence: CDR1 DFQATT, CDR2 SNEGSKA (reference sequence).

This clone is a singleton in its sample. The chain joins TRBV5-1 to TRBJ1-5; D is possibly TRBD1 (6 bases). Trimming removed 3 bases at V and 3 bases at J, with 7 bases between. CDR1 SGHRS and CDR2 YFSETQ come from the germline V gene. This CDR3 spans 13 amino acids. The CDR3 DNA sequence: TGCGCCAGCAGCTGGGACAACAATCAGCCCCAGCATTTT. Protein: CASSWDNNQPQHF.

The chain carries TRBV9 and TRBJ1-2; a possible D gene is TRBD1 (5 bases). Germline V gene sequence: CDR1 SGDLS, CDR2 YYNGEE. With 3 bases removed from V and 2 bases from J, the gap between germline ends came to 14 bases. This CDR3 comprises 15 residues. The CDR3 protein is CASSEWVGPNYGYTF. In DNA form, the CDR3 reads TGTGCCAGCAGCGAATGGGTGGGGCCCAACTATGGCTACACCTTC.

The V call is TRBV4-2, the J call TRBJ1-3; a possible D gene is TRBD1 (5 bases). The CDR3 totals 16 residues. In germline, CDR1 is LGHNA, CDR2 YNFKEQ. Between the trimmed V and J ends, which lost 1 base and 4 bases, there was a span of 14 bases. CDR3 in DNA: TGTGCCAGCAGCCAAGCCGGGGCGAGGGGCGGAAACACCATATATTTT. It yields the protein CASSQAGARGGNTIYF.

The chain combines TRBV7-9 with TRBJ2-1; 9 nucleotides match TRBD2. CDR1 is SEHNR and CDR2 is FQNEAQ in the germline V gene (reference sequence). J gave up 6 bases and V 4 bases, and 10 bases lay outside the gene matches. The CDR3 has 16 amino acids. The CDR3 coding sequence is TGTGCCAGCAGCTCGGTTGTGGTAGCGGGGGCCAATGAGCAGTTCTTC. Its protein product is CASSSVVVAGANEQFF.

The chain is built from TRBV19 and TRBJ2-1; 10 positions agree with TRBD1. This CDR3 contains 15 residues. CDR1 is LNHDA and CDR2 is SQIVND in the germline V gene (reference sequence). V shed 6 bases, J shed 8 bases, and the junction held 10 bases outside the gene matches. For the CDR3, the DNA is TGTGCCAGTAGCGCCGCGGGACAGGGGTACGATGAGCAGTTCTTC. It yields the protein CASSAAGQGYDEQFF.

The chain links TRBV29-1 to TRBJ1-1; no clear D gene. CDR3 length: 12 residues. Germline values: CDR1 SQVTM, CDR2 ANQGSEA. V dropped 6 bases and J dropped 1 base, with 9 bases sitting between them. CDR3 sequence reads: CSVSPTNTEAFF. CDR3 sequence (DNA): TGCAGCGTGAGTCCGACGAACACTGAAGCTTTCTTT.

This clone was counted only a few times. The J gene is TRBJ1-4, the V gene TRBV10-3, with a tentative D call TRBD1 (6 bases). Trimming shortened V by 0 bases and J by 10 bases, and 12 bases separated the two germline ends. The CDR3 loop spans 14 amino acids. Germline-derived CDR1 and CDR2 are ENHRY and SYGVKD. The CDR3 DNA follows: TGTGCCATCAGTGAGTCGCGGACAGAGGGAAAACTGTTTTTT. Translated: CAISESRTEGKLFF.

The V and J genes are TRBV27 and TRBJ2-3, with 8 bases matching TRBD2. The germline V gene encodes CDR1 MNHEY and CDR2 SMNVEV (reference sequence). Losses at the gene ends were 6 bases for V and 10 bases for J; bases not matched to a gene: 6. The CDR3 is made up of 12 amino acids. In nucleotides, the CDR3 is TGTGCCAGCAGGGCTCTAGCGGGTGCGCAGTATTTT. Translated: CASRALAGAQYF.

The V gene is TRBV30, the J gene TRBJ1-2, with D perhaps matching TRBD1 (5 bases). The germline V and J ends were trimmed by 4 bases and 8 bases, with 11 bases remaining between them. Per the germline V gene, CDR1 is GTSNPN and CDR2 is SVGIG (reference sequence). The CDR3 is made up of 11 amino acids. CDR3 residues: CAWNLRGGYTF. The CDR3 nucleotides read TGTGCCTGGAATCTCCGGGGGGGCTACACCTTC.

In this sample, this clone turned up a few times. The sample has other DNA sequences that encode this CDR3 too. The chain recombines TRBV5-1 with TRBJ2-3; no clear D gene. The germline gives CDR1 SGHRS, CDR2 YFSETQ. The V end was cut by 0 bases, the J end by 6 bases, with 11 bases between. This CDR3 spans 14 amino acids. The CDR3 region is CASSLAGSSDTQYF. The CDR3 coding sequence is TGCGCCAGCAGCTTGGCCGGTTCTTCCGATACGCAGTATTTT.

This clone has more than one count but fewer than ten. This chain joins TRBV6-5 and TRBJ2-7; D perhaps matches TRBD2 (5 bases). CDR1 and CDR2 (germline): MNHEY, SVGAGI. Trimming took 8 bases from V and 0 from J, leaving 14 bases between them. The CDR3 has 14 amino acids. The DNA for the CDR3 is TGTGCCAGCGGGCTGACTACCTCCTCCTACGAGCAGTACTTC. Its translation: CASGLTTSSYEQYF.

CDR3 region: CASTRGLDYGYTF. The CDR3 DNA sequence: TGTGCCAGCACCAGGGGATTAGATTATGGCTACACCTTC. J is TRBJ1-2 and V is TRBV2; D is possibly TRBD1 (6 bases). From germline, CDR1 is SNHLY and CDR2 FYNNEI. The V gene lost 7 bases and the J gene lost 5 bases, with 14 bases spanning the gap. CDR3 length: 13 amino acids. Drawing the rest from reference TRBV2 and TRBJ1-2, the complete variable domain is EPEVTQTPSHQVTQMGQEVILRCVPISNHLYFYWYRQILGQKVEFLVSFYNNEISEKSEIFDDQFSVERPDGSNFTLKIRSTKLEDSAMYFCASTRGLDYGYTFGSGTRLTVV.

This clone was seen only once. The chain joins TRBV20-1 to TRBJ1-1; tentative D call: TRBD1 (6 bases). This CDR3 region has 11 residues. Germline CDR1 and CDR2: DFQATT and SNEGSKA (reference sequence). V lost 1 base and J lost 8, with 8 bases in between. CDR3: CSARGGLEAFF. Written as DNA, the CDR3 is TGCAGTGCTAGAGGGGGGCTAGAAGCTTTCTTT.

The chain employs TRBV4-1 and TRBJ1-2, with 8 bases fitting TRBD1. J gave up 7 bases and V 0 bases, and 7 bases lay outside the gene matches. CDR1 and CDR2 (germline): MGHRA, YSYEKL. CDR3 length: 15 residues. The CDR3 loop reads CASSQDPGGYRGYTF. The DNA for the CDR3 is TGCGCCAGCAGCCAAGACCCAGGGGGCTATCGTGGCTACACCTTC.

This sequence joins TRBV9 and TRBJ2-1; D unresolved. Deletions cut 1 base from V and 6 bases from J, with 14 bases between. CDR1 and CDR2 from the germline V gene are SGDLS and YYNGEE. This CDR3 has 15 amino acids. This CDR3 is CASSVTPEGINEQFF. Here the CDR3 DNA reads TGTGCCAGCAGCGTAACCCCCGAAGGGATCAATGAGCAGTTCTTC.

The genes are TRBV6-5 and TRBJ2-2; D is unclear. The V and J ends lost 4 bases and 5 bases respectively, with 5 bases between them. The CDR3 is 12 residues long. Germline CDR1 reads MNHEY; CDR2 reads SVGAGI. The CDR3: CASSFQTGELFF. The CDR3 DNA reads as TGTGCCAGCAGTTTCCAGACCGGGGAGCTGTTTTTT.